These 12 T cell receptor beta chains were all obtained from the same sample, sequenced in a study of OX40 agonist ivuxolimab in advanced cancers. Libraries were constructed by the immunoSEQ multiplex PCR assay. Here the immuneACCESS table is served through TCRdb, limited to in-frame sequences with V and J called. Missing clones are a known gap in these copies; in checked studies unresolved V genes cover under half, and the rest lacks a known reason. Here the sample has about 73,000 clones; 80% to 95% occur a single time. Roughly 0.54% of the sample is taken by the ten largest. The material sequenced was CD4+ or CD8+ T cells sorted from blood, taken in a trial of the OX40 agonist ivuxolimab. The receptors stem from an adult with an advanced solid tumor such as melanoma, head and neck, liver or kidney cancer.

The chain recombines TRBV5-1 with TRBJ2-5, with TRBD2 matching 9 bases. V was clipped by 3 bases and J by 3 bases; unmatched bases: 9. Germline V gene sequence: CDR1 SGHRS, CDR2 YFSETQ. This CDR3 region has 16 residues. The DNA for the CDR3 is TGCGCCAGCAGCTCTCGGGGTAGCGGGAGTGAAGAGACCCAGTACTTC. Translation: CASSSRGSGSEETQYF.

The V call is TRBV6-6, the J call TRBJ2-1, with D tentatively TRBD1 (6 bases). Germline CDR1 and CDR2: MNHNY and SVGAGI (reference sequence). Trimming shortened V by 8 bases and J by 5 bases, and 16 bases separated the two germline ends. The CDR3 spans 14 residues. The CDR3 is CASLGARGNNEQFF. DNA of the CDR3: TGTGCCAGCCTGGGTGCCAGGGGAAACAATGAGCAGTTCTTC.

The V call is TRBV2, the J call TRBJ2-3; 7 bases line up with TRBD2. The CDR3 spans 16 residues. V lost 3 bases and J lost 6; bases outside the gene matches: 12. The germline V gene encodes CDR1 SNHLY and CDR2 FYNNEI. The CDR3 DNA reads TGTGCCAGCAGTGAGGGGAGGGCAGGGAGGTTGGATACGCAGTATTTT. It is translated as CASSEGRAGRLDTQYF.

The rearrangement uses TRBV7-2 and TRBJ2-5; 9 bases map to TRBD1. Trimming cost V 5 bases and J 3 bases; bases outside gene matches: 7. The CDR3 covers 15 residues. Germline loops: CDR1 SGHTA, CDR2 FQGNSA. CDR3 residues: CASSPGWTGEETQYF. Written as DNA, the CDR3 is TGTGCCAGCAGCCCAGGATGGACAGGGGAAGAGACCCAGTACTTC.

The chain links TRBV28 to TRBJ1-2; D is unresolved. This CDR3 comprises 14 residues. Germline CDR1 and CDR2: MDHEN and SYDVKM. V gave up 1 base and J gave up 5 bases, with 11 bases separating them. CDR3 sequence reads: CASSLSRTGYGYTF. CDR3 sequence (DNA): TGTGCCAGCAGTTTATCTCGGACGGGATATGGCTACACCTTC.

The rearrangement links TRBV9 to TRBJ1-3; D perhaps matches TRBD1 (6 bases). CDR1 and CDR2 (germline): SGDLS, YYNGEE. This CDR3 has 15 amino acids. Trimming shortened V by 4 bases and J by 0 bases, and 11 bases separated the two germline ends. The DNA of the CDR3 is TGTGCCAGCAGCATACAGGGTCACTCTGGAAACACCATATATTTT. This gives the protein CASSIQGHSGNTIYF.

J is TRBJ1-4 and V is TRBV2, with 9 nucleotides matching TRBD1. This CDR3 contains 14 residues. With V trimmed by 3 bases and J by 8 bases, 4 bases remained unmatched. Germline V CDR1 and CDR2: SNHLY, FYNNEI. The CDR3 nucleotides read TGTGCCAGCAGTGAGGACAGGGGAGGAGAAAAACTGTTTTTT. This translates into CASSEDRGGEKLFF.

The chain carries TRBV7-2 and TRBJ2-1, with a possible D match to TRBD2 (6 bases). The CDR3 runs to 13 residues. The germline gives CDR1 SGHTA, CDR2 FQGNSA. Between the trimmed V and J ends, which lost 6 bases and 5 bases, there was a span of 11 bases. CDR3 nucleotide sequence: TGTGCCAGCAGGGAGGGCCTCAACAATGAGCAGTTCTTC. This gives the protein CASREGLNNEQFF. Combining the CDR3 with reference TRBV7-2 and TRBJ2-1 gives the whole variable domain GAGVSQSPSNKVTEKGKDVELRCDPISGHTALYWYRQSLGQGLEFLIYFQGNSAPDKSGLPSDRFSAERTGGSVSTLTIQRTQQEDSAVYLCASREGLNNEQFFGPGTRLTVL.

This clone was recorded only once. The chain is built from TRBV7-2 and TRBJ2-7; TRBD2 agrees at 7 bases. CDR3 length: 14 amino acids. Germline V gene sequence: CDR1 SGHTA, CDR2 FQGNSA. V dropped 6 bases and J dropped 0; count of bases not matched to a gene: 5. In DNA, the CDR3 is TGTGCCAGCAGGCCGAGCGGGAACTCCTACGAGCAGTACTTC. Amino acid sequence: CASRPSGNSYEQYF. The full variable domain, in which reference TRBV7-2 and TRBJ2-7 provide the parts outside the CDR3, is GAGVSQSPSNKVTEKGKDVELRCDPISGHTALYWYRQSLGQGLEFLIYFQGNSAPDKSGLPSDRFSAERTGGSVSTLTIQRTQQEDSAVYLCASRPSGNSYEQYFGPGTRLTVT.

The table lists this clone with a few counts. The chain recombines TRBV9 with TRBJ2-5; no reliable D call. Germline V gives CDR1 SGDLS, CDR2 YYNGEE. Trimming left V 4 bases short and J 7 bases short, with 11 bases between. There are 12 residues in the CDR3. CDR3 sequence reads: CASSRSWGTQYF. As DNA, the CDR3 is TGTGCCAGCAGCAGGAGCTGGGGGACCCAGTACTTC.

The V call is TRBV14, the J call TRBJ2-5; tentative D call: TRBD2 (5 bases). Germline CDR1 and CDR2: SGHDN and FVKESK. Deletions cut 2 bases from V and 4 bases from J, with 17 bases between. CDR3 length: 16 residues. The CDR3 spells CASSQRLAVGVETQYF. As DNA, the CDR3 is TGTGCCAGCAGCCAACGTCTGGCGGTCGGGGTAGAGACCCAGTACTTC.

The V and J genes are TRBV6-1 and TRBJ2-2; D is unresolved. V was pared by 7 bases and J by 5 bases, with 11 bases between. The CDR3 runs 13 residues. Germline V gene lookup returns CDR1 MNHNS and CDR2 SASEGT. CDR3 in amino acids: CASKFWLTGELFF. DNA of the CDR3: TGTGCCAGCAAATTTTGGTTAACCGGGGAGCTGTTTTTT.